A single sample is the source of the 31 T cell receptor beta chains below, sequenced in a study of Ad26.COV2.S vaccination and SARS-CoV-2 variants. As for treatment: 19 received Ad26.COV2.S at low or high dose, single or two shots; 5 received placebo; per-sample allocation not given. Day 63 after the first injection of vaccine or placebo was the sampling time. The method was immunoSEQ multiplex PCR; TCRdb's version includes in-frame clones alone and lacks a portion of them. In the table there are 350,000 to 450,000 clones, roughly 90% of which are singletons. The input for sequencing was peripheral blood, taken in a trial of Ad26.COV2.S vaccine versus placebo. These receptors all stem from a person between 18 and 59 years old who received the Ad26.COV2.S COVID-19 vaccine or a placebo.

The chain couples TRBV10-1 to TRBJ2-7, with D tentatively TRBD2 (5 bases). This CDR3 has 13 amino acids. Germline loops: CDR1 WNHNN, CDR2 SYGVQD (reference sequence). V was pared by 2 bases and J by 3 bases, with 8 bases between. CDR3 bases: TGCGCCAGCAGTGAGCTAGCCGGCTACGAGCAGTACTTC. It encodes CASSELAGYEQYF.

V is TRBV7-2 and J is TRBJ2-1; TRBD2 matches 9 bases. Germline V lookup: CDR1 SGHTA, CDR2 FQGNSA. V shed 5 bases and J 10 bases; nucleotides not matched to a gene: 12. This CDR3 is 15 amino acids long. The CDR3 sequence is CASSQTSGVPLEQFF. The CDR3 nucleotides are TGTGCCAGCAGCCAGACTAGCGGAGTGCCCCTCGAGCAGTTCTTC.

In its sample, this clone was seen once. The gene calls are TRBV27 and TRBJ2-1; tentative D call: TRBD1 (7 bases). Between the trimmed V and J ends, which lost 6 bases and 9 bases, there was a span of 18 bases. The germline V gene has CDR1 MNHEY and CDR2 SMNVEV (reference sequence). This CDR3 has 14 amino acids. Written as DNA, the CDR3 is TGTGCCAGCAGGGCCAGTGGAGGGGGCTCTGAGCAGTTCTTC. It codes for CASRASGGGSEQFF.

This clone was seen a single time. The J gene is TRBJ2-1, the V gene TRBV19; 7 bases fit TRBD1. Germline trimming cut 2 bases from V and 4 bases from J; bases unmatched to any gene: 5. This CDR3 spans 15 amino acids. Germline CDR1 and CDR2: LNHDA and SQIVND (reference sequence). The CDR3 nucleotides read TGTGCCAGTAGTATACCCGGGACAGAATACAATGAGCAGTTCTTC. This translates into CASSIPGTEYNEQFF. Together with reference TRBV19 and TRBJ2-1, the CDR3 gives the full variable domain: DGGITQSPKYLFRKEGQNVTLSCEQNLNHDAMYWYRQDPGQGLRLIYYSQIVNDFQKGDIAEGYSVSREKKESFPLTVTSAQKNPTAFYLCASSIPGTEYNEQFFGPGTRLTVL.

This clone was detected only a few times. V and J are TRBV7-6 and TRBJ2-7; tentatively, D is TRBD1 (6 bases). Trimming cost V 4 bases and J 6 bases, with 7 bases left between them. CDR1 is SGHVS and CDR2 is FNYEAQ in the germline V gene. The CDR3 sequence is 11 residues long. The chain's CDR3 is CASSSDSEQYF. CDR3 bases: TGTGCCAGCAGCTCGGACAGCGAGCAGTACTTC.

The V call is TRBV5-4, the J call TRBJ2-1, with 7 nucleotides matching TRBD2. With V trimmed by 2 bases and J by 8 bases, 4 bases remained unmatched. Per germline, CDR1 SGHNT and CDR2 YYREEE (reference sequence). The CDR3 extends over 13 amino acids. The chain's CDR3 is CASSFLAADEQFF. For the CDR3, the DNA is TGTGCCAGCAGCTTCCTAGCGGCGGATGAGCAGTTCTTC.

The gene calls are TRBV5-1 and TRBJ2-7; 9 bases are shared with TRBD2. CDR1 is SGHRS and CDR2 is YFSETQ in the germline V gene. V gave up 3 bases and J gave up 3 bases; unmatched junction bases: 10. The CDR3 is 16 amino acids. The CDR3 region is CASSWGSGSGFYEQYF. Here the CDR3 DNA reads TGCGCCAGCAGCTGGGGTAGCGGGAGCGGGTTCTACGAGCAGTACTTC.

Points on this clone: Other DNA sequences in this sample translate to the same CDR3. V gene TRBV27 combines with J gene TRBJ1-5, with unresolved D. The CDR3 is 12 amino acids. V was clipped by 1 base and J by 6 bases, with 4 bases between them. Germline lookup yields CDR1 MNHEY and CDR2 SMNVEV (reference sequence). The CDR3 sequence is CASSLWGQPQHF. For the CDR3, the DNA is TGTGCCAGCAGTTTATGGGGTCAGCCCCAGCATTTT.

The chain joins TRBV5-1 to TRBJ2-5; 10 positions match TRBD1. CDR3 length equals 16 residues. V was pared by 0 bases and J by 5 bases, with 7 bases of the junction left unmatched. Germline V gene sequence: CDR1 SGHRS, CDR2 YFSETQ. Written as DNA, the CDR3 is TGCGCCAGCAGCTTGGTCCCGGGACAGGGGTGGGAGACCCAGTACTTC. Its protein is CASSLVPGQGWETQYF.

The chain carries TRBV4-2 and TRBJ2-7; D is ambiguous. The CDR3 length is 17 residues. The germline CDR1 and CDR2 sequences are LGHNA and YNFKEQ. V lost 0 bases to trimming and J lost 1 base, with 16 bases between them. CDR3 in DNA: TGTGCCAGCAGCCAAGATATCGGCGGTCTTGGGTCCTACGAGCAGTACTTC. It specifies CASSQDIGGLGSYEQYF.

The J gene is TRBJ2-5, the V gene TRBV30; 8 nucleotides align to TRBD1. Unmatched junction bases numbered 9, after V lost 0 bases and J lost 6 bases. The germline V gene encodes CDR1 GTSNPN and CDR2 SVGIG (reference sequence). The CDR3 loop spans 15 amino acids. The CDR3 here is CAWSVGGQGKKTQYF. The CDR3, as DNA: TGTGCCTGGAGTGTTGGAGGACAGGGTAAAAAGACCCAGTACTTC.

The CDR3 is CASSPGGSGVTDTQYF. Here the CDR3 DNA reads TGCGCCAGCAGCCCGGGCGGCTCGGGAGTCACAGATACGCAGTATTTT. This chain uses TRBV5-1 with TRBJ2-3; a possible D gene is TRBD2 (6 bases). This CDR3 spans 16 amino acids. V was shortened by 4 bases and J by 2 bases, with 17 bases between the two germline ends. The germline V gene has CDR1 SGHRS and CDR2 YFSETQ.

The chain recombines TRBV4-3 with TRBJ2-3; 13 bases match TRBD2. CDR1 and CDR2 from the germline V gene are LGHNA and YSLEER. The CDR3 spans 16 residues. V lost 1 base, J lost 4 bases, and 2 bases stayed unmatched. The CDR3 spells CASSQGTSGSSDTQYF. In DNA form, the CDR3 reads TGCGCCAGCAGCCAAGGGACTAGCGGGAGTTCAGATACGCAGTATTTT.

This clone is a singleton in its sample. The J gene is TRBJ2-7, the V gene TRBV5-4; D remains ambiguous. V gave up 3 bases and J gave up 1 base, with 8 bases separating them. Looked up from germline, CDR1 is SGHNT and CDR2 is YYREEE (reference sequence). The CDR3 spans 13 residues. The CDR3 DNA reads TGTGCCAGCAGCTCCCGATCGTCCTACGAGCAGTACTTC. Translation gives CASSSRSSYEQYF.

This chain connects TRBV5-1 to TRBJ2-3; 9 bases agree with TRBD2. With 5 bases clipped from V and 2 bases from J, the junction kept 6 bases outside the gene matches. Germline V gene data show CDR1 as SGHRS and CDR2 as YFSETQ. The CDR3 contains 15 residues. The CDR3 reads CASRRLADTTDTQYF. The CDR3 DNA follows: TGCGCCAGCAGACGACTAGCGGACACCACAGATACGCAGTATTTT.

CDR3 sequence reads: CATSDFVGTENQETQYF. The CDR3 DNA reads as TGTGCCACCAGTGATTTTGTAGGGACAGAGAACCAAGAGACCCAGTACTTC. This sequence joins TRBV24-1 and TRBJ2-5; TRBD1 matches at 7 bases. Germline values: CDR1 KGHDR, CDR2 SFDVKD. CDR3 length: 17 amino acids. V was pared by 1 base and J by 0 bases, with 7 bases of the junction left unmatched.

The chain combines TRBV7-3 with TRBJ2-2; D not certain. The germline V gene has CDR1 SGHTA and CDR2 FQGTGA. V lost 1 base and J 6 bases, leaving 12 bases between the germline ends. This CDR3 has 15 residues. The CDR3 DNA reads TGTGCCAGCAGCTTAATTCCGCAGTCTGCCGGGGAGCTGTTTTTT. This translates into CASSLIPQSAGELFF.

V usage is TRBV11-2 and J usage is TRBJ2-7; 10 nucleotides line up with TRBD1. V gave up 5 bases and J gave up 4 bases; unmatched junction bases: 11. This CDR3 comprises 16 residues. Germline V lookup: CDR1 SGHAT, CDR2 FQNNGV. The CDR3 nucleotides are TGTGCCAGCAGCCAATTTGGGGACAGGGGAAAATACGAGCAGTACTTC. Amino acid sequence: CASSQFGDRGKYEQYF.

The genes are TRBV7-9 and TRBJ2-6; 8 positions agree with TRBD1. V lost 5 bases, J lost 0 bases, and 12 bases stayed unmatched. This CDR3 comprises 19 residues. In germline, CDR1 is SEHNR, CDR2 FQNEAQ (reference sequence). For the CDR3, the DNA is TGTGCCAGCAGCCTCTCTGGGGGGACAGGACTCTCTGGGGCCAACGTCCTGACTTTC. Its protein product is CASSLSGGTGLSGANVLTF. Full variable domain (outside the CDR3, taken from reference TRBV7-9 and TRBJ2-6): DTGVSQNPRHKITKRGQNVTFRCDPISEHNRLYWYRQTLGQGPEFLTYFQNEAQLEKSRLLSDRFSAERPKGSFSTLEIQRTEQGDSAMYLCASSLSGGTGLSGANVLTFGAGSRLTVL.

This clone was seen only a few times. This chain uses TRBV30 with TRBJ2-7; TRBD1 matches at 9 bases. This CDR3 region has 14 residues. Germline values: CDR1 GTSNPN, CDR2 SVGIG (reference sequence). The CDR3 protein is CASNQPDRGNEQYF. CDR3 coding DNA: TGTGCTTCGAATCAGCCGGACAGGGGTAACGAGCAGTACTTC.

The chain links TRBV18 to TRBJ2-7; maybe TRBD1 (6 bases). The germline CDR1 and CDR2 sequences are KGHSH and LQKENI. V lost 2 bases and J lost 0, with 14 bases in between. The CDR3 totals 16 residues. CDR3 bases: TGTGCCAGCTCACCAACCCGAGGACAGAGCTCCTACGAGCAGTACTTC. Protein: CASSPTRGQSSYEQYF.

The chain has TRBV24-1 and TRBJ1-5; D perhaps matches TRBD1 (5 bases). Trimming cost V 4 bases and J 6 bases, with 12 bases left between them. Germline lookup yields CDR1 KGHDR and CDR2 SFDVKD. The CDR3 sequence is 14 residues long. The CDR3 DNA sequence: TGTGCCACCAGTGACCGTGGGGGAAGTCAGCCCCAGCATTTT. It translates to CATSDRGGSQPQHF.

A single count supports this clone. This sequence joins TRBV6-1 and TRBJ1-2; 7 bases agree with TRBD1. Trimming at V came to 2 bases and at J to 10 bases, leaving 10 bases not matched to a gene. This CDR3 is 14 amino acids long. In germline, CDR1 is MNHNS, CDR2 SASEGT. CDR3 loop: CASSETQGVNAYTF. Written as DNA, the CDR3 is TGTGCCAGCAGTGAAACTCAGGGGGTAAACGCCTACACCTTC.

The V call is TRBV2, the J call TRBJ1-5; a possible D gene is TRBD1 (6 bases). Germline V gene data show CDR1 as SNHLY and CDR2 as FYNNEI. CDR3 length equals 14 residues. V was clipped by 2 bases and J by 4 bases, with 9 bases between them. The CDR3 sequence is CASSENRGNQPQHF. The CDR3 nucleotides read TGTGCCAGCAGTGAAAATAGGGGGAATCAGCCCCAGCATTTT.

The rearrangement uses TRBV28 and TRBJ1-2; D is ambiguous. Trimming removed 3 bases at V and 4 bases at J, with 18 bases between. Looked up from germline, CDR1 is MDHEN and CDR2 is SYDVKM. This CDR3 has 16 amino acids. This CDR3 is CASSFSRRALSYGYTF. For the CDR3, the DNA is TGTGCCAGCAGTTTTTCGAGGCGGGCGCTATCCTATGGCTACACCTTC.

The CDR3 region has the DNA TGTGCCAGTAGTATATTCCAGGGGGAACTGTTTTTT. Amino acid sequence: CASSIFQGELFF. The gene calls are TRBV19 and TRBJ1-4; 7 bases line up with TRBD1. CDR1 is LNHDA, CDR2 SQIVND, per germline (reference sequence). Trimming at V came to 2 bases and at J to 12 bases, leaving 3 bases not matched to a gene. The CDR3 extends over 12 amino acids.

This clone was counted a single time. The chain has TRBV11-2 and TRBJ2-7; possible D gene TRBD1, 5 bases. The CDR3 has 13 amino acids. CDR1 is SGHAT, CDR2 FQNNGV, per germline. V was pared by 8 bases and J by 3 bases, with 14 bases between. CDR3 amino acids: CASQQDNFYEQYF. As DNA, the CDR3 is TGTGCCAGCCAGCAGGACAATTTCTACGAGCAGTACTTC.

The chain combines TRBV7-8 with TRBJ1-4; D unclear. The CDR3 is made up of 15 amino acids. Germline lookup yields CDR1 SGHVS and CDR2 FQNEAQ. Deletions cut 5 bases from V and 8 bases from J, with 18 bases between. The CDR3 DNA follows: TGTGCCAGCAGCGCCCGGACGGGCCCTCACGAAAAACTGTTTTTT. It yields the protein CASSARTGPHEKLFF.

The chain links TRBV5-5 to TRBJ1-1; 9 bases fit TRBD1. The CDR3 is 16 amino acids. Losses at the gene ends were 0 bases for V and 0 bases for J; bases not matched to a gene: 3. Per germline, CDR1 SGHKS and CDR2 YYEKEE (reference sequence). The CDR3 sequence: CASSLVQGAMNTEAFF. The CDR3 nucleotides read TGTGCCAGCAGCTTGGTACAGGGGGCAATGAACACTGAAGCTTTCTTT.

This chain joins TRBV10-3 and TRBJ1-3, with a weak D call TRBD1 (6 bases). CDR1 ENHRY and CDR2 SYGVKD come from the germline V gene. Trimming left V 10 bases short and J 0 bases short, with 19 bases between. The CDR3 sequence is 16 residues long. The CDR3 DNA reads as TGTGCCAGCTATTCTCCGGGACACAACTCTGGAAACACCATATATTTT. Its protein product is CASYSPGHNSGNTIYF.

The sample holds one count of this clone. This chain joins TRBV21-1 and TRBJ2-7; TRBD1, the table's D call, lacks a check against the DNA. TRBV21-1 is listed as a pseudogene. The CDR3 extends over 20 amino acids. This chain's CDR3 is CASTTSILVSGQGAFHEQYF. CDR3 nucleotides: TGTGCCAGCACCACCTCCATACTCGTATCGGGACAGGGGGCTTTCCACGAGCAGTACTTC.